Listed below are T cell receptor beta chains from one sample, sequenced in a study of T cell responses to AZD1222 COVID-19 vaccine. Generated by immunoSEQ multiplex PCR, the TCRdb table keeps only in-frame clones and is missing some. The sample consists of 100,000 to 150,000 clones, more than 70% of them appearing once. Source: peripheral blood, taken 28 days after the second AZD1222 dose. The receptors shown here come from an adult who received the AZD1222 COVID-19 vaccine. The CDR3 runs from the conserved cysteine through the conserved F or W. Each record gives: D gene, clone size, V gene, J gene, CDR3 protein, CDR3 DNA. D genes are given only for firm matches. Clone size, where shown, is once, few, many, or a class for clones that have expanded.

>TRBD1|NA|TRBV5-1|TRBJ2-3
CASEGTDGATDTQYF
TGCGCCAGCGAGGGGACAGACGGGGCCACAGATACGCAGTATTTT
>NA|NA|TRBV29-1|TRBJ2-2
CSVDGGTNTGELFF
TGCAGCGTTGACGGCGGAACGAACACCGGGGAGCTGTTTTTT
>NA|NA|TRBV19|TRBJ2-3
CASSIVGRGTDTQYF
TGTGCCAGTAGTATAGTCGGCAGGGGCACAGATACGCAGTATTTT
>NA|NA|TRBV6-5|TRBJ2-2
CASSGSRGPRGAVF
TGTGCCAGCTCCGGGTCGCGGGGGCCCCGGGGAGCTGTTTTT
>NA|NA|TRBV4-2|TRBJ2-2
CASSPKGGPGELFF
TGTGCCAGCAGCCCTAAAGGGGGGCCCGGGGAGCTGTTTTTT
>NA|NA|TRBV5-4|TRBJ1-2
CASSPTGNYGYTF
TGTGCCAGCAGCCCCACAGGAAACTATGGCTACACCTTC
>NA|NA|TRBV5-1|TRBJ1-5
CASSLAGNSNQPQHF
TGCGCCAGCAGCTTGGCGGGGAATAGCAATCAGCCCCAGCATTTT
>NA|NA|TRBV5-1|TRBJ1-5
CASSIPRDPLSGNQPQHF
TGCGCCAGCAGCATTCCTCGGGACCCACTATCGGGAAATCAGCCCCAGCATTTT
>NA|NA|TRBV7-2|TRBJ1-3
CASSPEGSSGNTIYF
TGTGCCAGCAGCCCAGAGGGAAGCTCAGGAAACACCATATATTTT
>NA|NA|TRBV3-1/TRBV3-2|TRBJ2-5
CASSQGSGLRGETQYF
TGTGCCAGCAGCCAAGGGAGCGGGCTAAGGGGAGAGACCCAGTACTTC
>NA|NA|TRBV2|TRBJ1-6
CASSEAGQGYNSPLHF
TGTGCCAGCAGTGAAGCTGGGCAGGGCTATAATTCACCCCTCCACTTT
>TRBD2|NA|TRBV6-6|TRBJ2-7
CASTHPSSGGYEQYF
TGTGCCAGCACCCACCCTTCCAGCGGGGGCTACGAGCAGTACTTC
>NA|once|TRBV11-3|TRBJ2-7
CASSLNRDGSYEQYF
TGTGCCAGCAGCTTGAACCGGGACGGATCCTACGAGCAGTACTTC
>NA|NA|TRBV5-1|TRBJ1-1
CASSQTTGNTEAFF
TGCGCCAGCAGCCAAACGACGGGGAACACTGAAGCTTTCTTT